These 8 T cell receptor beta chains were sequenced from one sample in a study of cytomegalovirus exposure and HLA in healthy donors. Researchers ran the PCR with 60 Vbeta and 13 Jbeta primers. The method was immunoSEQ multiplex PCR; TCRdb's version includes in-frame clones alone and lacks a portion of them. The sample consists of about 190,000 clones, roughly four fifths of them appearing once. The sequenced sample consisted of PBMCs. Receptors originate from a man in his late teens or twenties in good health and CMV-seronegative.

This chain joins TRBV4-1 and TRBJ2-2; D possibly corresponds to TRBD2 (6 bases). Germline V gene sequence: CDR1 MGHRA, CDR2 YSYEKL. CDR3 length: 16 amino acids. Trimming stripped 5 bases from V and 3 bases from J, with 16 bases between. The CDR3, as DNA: TGCGCCAGCAGCTTGCGGGGTGGGGCACACACCGGGGAGCTGTTTTTT. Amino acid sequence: CASSLRGGAHTGELFF.

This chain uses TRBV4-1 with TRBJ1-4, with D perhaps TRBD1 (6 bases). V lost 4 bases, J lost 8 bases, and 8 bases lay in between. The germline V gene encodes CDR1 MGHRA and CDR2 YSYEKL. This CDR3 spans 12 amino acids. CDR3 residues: CASSPGQEKLFF. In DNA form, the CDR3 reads TGCGCCAGCAGCCCCGGACAGGAAAAACTGTTTTTT.

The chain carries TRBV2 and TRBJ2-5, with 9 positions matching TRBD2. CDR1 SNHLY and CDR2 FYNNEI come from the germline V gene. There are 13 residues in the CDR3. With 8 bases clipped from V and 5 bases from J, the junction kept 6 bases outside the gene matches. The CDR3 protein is CASLTSGGETQYF. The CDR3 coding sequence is TGTGCCAGCTTAACGAGCGGGGGGGAGACCCAGTACTTC.

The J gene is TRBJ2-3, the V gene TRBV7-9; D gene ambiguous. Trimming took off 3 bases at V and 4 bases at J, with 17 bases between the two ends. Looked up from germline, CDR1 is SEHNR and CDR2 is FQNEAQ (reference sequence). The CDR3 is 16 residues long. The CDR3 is CASSLIASGIADTQYF. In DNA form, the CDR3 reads TGTGCCAGCAGCTTGATCGCTAGTGGCATCGCAGATACGCAGTATTTT.

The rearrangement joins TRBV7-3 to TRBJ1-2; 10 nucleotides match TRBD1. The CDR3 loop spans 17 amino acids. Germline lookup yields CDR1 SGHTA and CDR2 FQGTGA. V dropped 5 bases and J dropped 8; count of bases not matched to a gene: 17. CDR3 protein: CASSPIGPGQGRAGYTF. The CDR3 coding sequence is TGTGCCAGCAGCCCAATCGGCCCGGGACAGGGGCGTGCAGGCTACACCTTC.

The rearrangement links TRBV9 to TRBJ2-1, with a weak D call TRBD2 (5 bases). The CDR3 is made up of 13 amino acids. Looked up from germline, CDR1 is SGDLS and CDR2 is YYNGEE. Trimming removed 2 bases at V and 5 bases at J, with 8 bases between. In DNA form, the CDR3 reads TGTGCCAGCAGCGTCGCTAGCAACAATGAGCAGTTCTTC. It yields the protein CASSVASNNEQFF.

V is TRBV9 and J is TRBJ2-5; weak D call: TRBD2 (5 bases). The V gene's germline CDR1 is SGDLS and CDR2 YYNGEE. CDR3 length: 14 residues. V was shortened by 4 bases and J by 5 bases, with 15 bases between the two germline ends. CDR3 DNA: TGTGCCAGCAGCCGCTCGGGGAGATCGGAGACCCAGTACTTC. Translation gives CASSRSGRSETQYF.

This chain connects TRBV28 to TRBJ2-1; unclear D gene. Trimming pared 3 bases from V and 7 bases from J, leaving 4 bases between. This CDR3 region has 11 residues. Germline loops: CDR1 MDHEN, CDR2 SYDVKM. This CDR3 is CASSFRNEQFF. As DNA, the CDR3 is TGTGCCAGCAGTTTCAGGAATGAGCAGTTCTTC. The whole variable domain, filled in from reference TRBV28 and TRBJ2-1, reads DVKVTQSSRYLVKRTGEKVFLECVQDMDHENMFWYRQDPGLGLRLIYFSYDVKMKEKGDIPEGYSVSREKKERFSLILESASTNQTSMYLCASSFRNEQFFGPGTRLTVL.